This T cell receptor beta chain comes out of a study of regulatory T cells in long-lasting Graves disease. The time point denotes: newly diagnosed GD, antithyroid drugs for less than 3 months. RNA from PBMCs was the source of the TCR library. This clonotype was counted ten times or more. Library construction for TCR beta used iRepertoire HTBI primers and Arm-PCR of CDR3 regions. TCRdb analysed the multiplex PCR reads with MiXCR anew, one entry per CDR3 protein. The table includes approximately 400,000 distinct CDR3 sequences, approximately 15% detected once. The same data also went into a second study, on T cells in Graves' hyperthyroidism and ophthalmopathy. Turning to that study: In the first-round RT-PCR of the TCR CDR3, the HTBI primer set was used.

This receptor was obtained from a woman aged 40 to 55 with Graves disease. This material consisted of peripheral blood mononuclear cells (PBMCs), taken at new diagnosis, from a patient treated with antithyroid drugs.

The CDR3 coding sequence is TGTGCCAGCAGTGAGGTACGAGAAACCGGGGAGCTGTTTTTT. Amino acids: CASSEVRETGELFF. The rearrangement uses TRBV2 and TRBJ2-2; D not resolved. Trimming shortened V by 3 bases and J by 5 bases, and 10 bases separated the two germline ends. This CDR3 spans 14 amino acids. Germline V gives CDR1 SNHLY, CDR2 FYNNEI.